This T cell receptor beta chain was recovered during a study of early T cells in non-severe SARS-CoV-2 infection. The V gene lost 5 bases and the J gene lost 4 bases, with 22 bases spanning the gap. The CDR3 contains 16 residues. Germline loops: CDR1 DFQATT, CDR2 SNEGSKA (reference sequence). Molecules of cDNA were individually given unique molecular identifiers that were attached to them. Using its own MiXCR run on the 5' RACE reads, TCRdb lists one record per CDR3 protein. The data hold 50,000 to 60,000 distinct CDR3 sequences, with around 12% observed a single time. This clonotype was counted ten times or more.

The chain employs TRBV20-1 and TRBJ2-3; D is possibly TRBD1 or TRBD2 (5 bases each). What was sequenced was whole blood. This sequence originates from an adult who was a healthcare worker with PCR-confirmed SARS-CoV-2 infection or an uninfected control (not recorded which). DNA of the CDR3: TGCAGTGCTGGGGCCCCGGGCGGGTTTATGGCAGATACGCAGTATTTT. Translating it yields CSAGAPGGFMADTQYF.